This T cell receptor beta chain was recorded in a study of shared clonotypes between healthy human individuals. Assay: immunoSEQ multiplex PCR; the TCRdb copy retains only in-frame clones and omits some. Of hundreds of thousands of clones in the sample, roughly four fifths were seen once. The CDR3 runs 15 residues. Germline assignment: CDR1 MRHNA and CDR2 SNTAGT. Trimming took 6 bases from V and 2 from J, leaving 14 bases between them. Input material: PBMCs. The chain links TRBV6-4 to TRBJ2-1; a weak D match, TRBD2 (7 bases). The clonotype was recovered from a woman between 40 and 55 years old in good health. Some clones in this sample may be carry-over from other donors' samples. CDR3 bases: TGTGCCAGCAGCTCGGAGGGGGGGACCTACAATGAGCAGTTCTTC. This gives the protein CASSSEGGTYNEQFF.